This T cell receptor beta chain was recovered during a study of shared clonotypes between healthy human individuals. Study in general: Per-donor plates numbered three CD4 naive, three CD4 memory, two CD8 naive and one CD8 memory.

This clone was observed once. Its antigen is not known. This CDR3 is also generated by other DNA sequences in the sample. Findings of the study overall: Non-shared clonotypes had lower generation probabilities than those shared by all four donors. Sampling covered nothing but blood. Tissue TCR repertoires likely differ from those found in blood.

Sequenced by immunoSEQ multiplex PCR; TCRdb stores in-frame clones only, minus some. Of more than 2,000,000 clones detected, roughly nine tenths appear once; the ten largest clones hold over 0.12%. Germline V lookup: CDR1 KGHSH, CDR2 LQKENI. CDR3 length equals 11 residues. V shed 5 bases and J shed 2 bases, with 3 bases lying between them. The chain joins TRBV18 to TRBJ2-5; D not certain. This clonotype originated in a man younger than 35 in good health. The sequenced sample consisted of naive CD4+ T cells sorted from blood. The subset here: CD45RA+ positively selected. The DNA for the CDR3 is TGTGCCAGCTCATCGCAAGAGACCCAGTACTTC. Protein product: CASSSQETQYF.